This passage covers 17 T cell receptor beta chains from one sample sequenced in a study of T cell repertoires in cytomegalovirus infection (dated by TCRdb to about 2019). Sequencing instrument: Illumina HiSeq 1500. Using fastp trimming at Q25 and MiXCR clonotype assembly, TCRdb reanalyzed the public sequencing data and kept in-frame beta chains. Every distinct CDR3 protein forms one entry, paired with its most common genes and DNA. The sample includes around 430,000 distinct CDR3 sequences, with about 42% observed a single time. The ten top clones hold just under 45% of the sample. In light of the paper, this sample's treatment or condition label describes: in vitro stimulation with specific CMV peptide epitopes to enrich CMV-specific T cells. Their recognized antigens are unknown. The material sequenced was cultured PBMCs, taken from culture after CMV antigen stimulation. These receptors originate from a human donor in good health (CMV status not recorded). Some clones in this sample may be carry-over from other donors' samples.

At least ten counts were recorded for this clonotype. The gene calls are TRBV7-6 and TRBJ2-3; D gene ambiguous. Deletions cut 3 bases from V and 2 bases from J, with 9 bases between. CDR1 is SGHVS, CDR2 FNYEAQ, per germline. This CDR3 spans 14 amino acids. This chain's CDR3 is CASSFGTNTDTQYF. The CDR3 coding sequence is TGTGCCAGCAGCTTTGGAACTAACACAGATACGCAGTATTTT.

The chain uses TRBV4-1 and TRBJ1-2, with D unclear. V was clipped by 4 bases and J by 4 bases, with 13 bases between them. The CDR3 spans 14 residues. CDR1 is MGHRA and CDR2 is YSYEKL in the germline V gene. The CDR3 is CASSPFGGIYGYTF. The CDR3, as DNA: TGCGCCAGCAGCCCGTTCGGCGGAATCTATGGCTACACCTTC.

This clonotype was found a few times. The rearrangement links TRBV7-6 to TRBJ2-5; 11 bases line up with TRBD2. Per the germline V gene, CDR1 is SGHVS and CDR2 is FNYEAQ. CDR3 length: 16 amino acids. V lost 5 bases, J lost 1 base, and 6 bases stayed unmatched. As DNA, the CDR3 is TGTGCCAGCAGCGAGAGGACTAGCGGGCTCCAAGAGACCCAGTACTTC. As protein: CASSERTSGLQETQYF. The complete variable domain, with remaining parts taken from reference TRBV7-6 and TRBJ2-5, reads GAGVSQSPRYKVTKRGQDVALRCDPISGHVSLYWYRQALGQGPEFLTYFNYEAQQDKSGLPNDRFSAERPEGSISTLTIQRTEQRDSAMYRCASSERTSGLQETQYFGPGTRLLVL.

This clonotype showed up just once. The chain combines TRBV20-1 with TRBJ2-5; TRBD2 matches 9 bases. The CDR3 runs 15 residues. Trimming cost V 2 bases and J 3 bases; bases outside gene matches: 7. The V gene's germline CDR1 is DFQATT and CDR2 SNEGSKA (reference sequence). DNA of the CDR3: TGCAGTGCTAGACAACTAGCGGGCCTTAAAGAGACCCAGTACTTC. Protein product: CSARQLAGLKETQYF.

J is TRBJ1-1 and V is TRBV19, with D uncertain. Germline-derived CDR1 and CDR2 are LNHDA and SQIVND (reference sequence). The CDR3 contains 16 residues. The V gene lost 4 bases and the J gene lost 4 bases, with 19 bases spanning the gap. In nucleotides, the CDR3 is TGTGCCAGTAGTAGTCCGGGCCGGACGGCGGGCACTGAAGCTTTCTTT. This gives the protein CASSSPGRTAGTEAFF.

This clonotype was observed at least ten times. The chain joins TRBV7-2 to TRBJ1-5; D is undetermined. Germline V gene sequence: CDR1 SGHTA, CDR2 FQGNSA. With 3 bases removed from V and 1 base from J, the gap between germline ends came to 10 bases. The CDR3 has 15 residues. CDR3 residues: CASSFGSLSNQPQHF. CDR3 bases: TGTGCCAGCAGCTTCGGGTCACTGAGCAATCAGCCCCAGCATTTT.

V gene TRBV30 combines with J gene TRBJ2-7; D remains ambiguous. Germline-derived CDR1 and CDR2 are GTSNPN and SVGIG (reference sequence). Trimming removed 0 bases from V and 5 bases from J, with 11 bases in between. CDR3 size: 13 residues. The CDR3 loop reads CAWSVWPRDEQYF. The CDR3 DNA sequence: TGTGCCTGGAGTGTATGGCCTAGGGACGAGCAGTACTTC.

The J gene is TRBJ2-1, the V gene TRBV19; D remains unclear. V shed 4 bases and J shed 10 bases, with 14 bases lying between them. CDR1 and CDR2 (germline): LNHDA, SQIVND (reference sequence). The length of the CDR3 is 13 residues. The CDR3 nucleotides are TGTGCCAGTAGTACCCGACGGGCTGAAGAGCAGTTCTTC. Translating it yields CASSTRRAEEQFF.

Only a few counts were recorded for this clonotype. The chain employs TRBV20-1 and TRBJ2-1, with 8 positions matching TRBD2. The CDR3 runs to 14 residues. V was pared by 6 bases and J by 13 bases, with 17 bases of the junction left unmatched. The V gene's germline CDR1 is DFQATT and CDR2 SNEGSKA (reference sequence). The CDR3 loop is CSASAGGLTREQFF. CDR3 sequence (DNA): TGCAGTGCCAGCGCGGGGGGCTTAACAAGGGAACAGTTCTTC.

This clonotype was detected only a few times. The chain has TRBV4-3 and TRBJ2-7, with 7 bases matching TRBD2. Germline V gives CDR1 LGHNA, CDR2 YSLEER. The CDR3 length is 15 residues. Trimming cost V 6 bases and J 0 bases; bases outside gene matches: 8. DNA for the CDR3: TGCGCCAGCAGTGATCGGCTAGCGGACTCCTACGAGCAGTACTTC. It is translated as CASSDRLADSYEQYF.

CDR3 sequence (DNA): TGTGCCAGCAGTTTGTCAGGGGGCGATCCTGAAGCTTTCTTT. Translation gives CASSLSGGDPEAFF. The chain carries TRBV27 and TRBJ1-1, with TRBD1 matching over 8 bases. This CDR3 is 14 amino acids long. Germline CDR1 MNHEY, CDR2 SMNVEV (reference sequence). J was trimmed by 6 bases and V by 3 bases; bases with no gene match: 6.

The chain uses TRBV6-6 and TRBJ2-5; 10 bases are shared with TRBD1. Unmatched junction bases numbered 8, after V lost 2 bases and J lost 2 bases. The CDR3 contains 17 residues. Germline values: CDR1 MNHNY, CDR2 SVGAGI (reference sequence). The CDR3 region is CASSYGQGGYGQETQYF. DNA for the CDR3: TGTGCCAGCAGTTACGGACAGGGGGGATACGGTCAAGAGACCCAGTACTTC.

There are a few counts of this clonotype. The rearrangement links TRBV7-9 to TRBJ2-1; 10 positions match TRBD1. Germline V lookup: CDR1 SEHNR, CDR2 FQNEAQ (reference sequence). The CDR3 runs to 16 residues. The junction had 5 bases not matched to a gene; V was cut back by 5 bases and J by 1 base. CDR3 sequence reads: CASSRTGGVSYNEQFF. In DNA, the CDR3 is TGTGCCAGCAGCCGGACAGGGGGTGTATCCTACAATGAGCAGTTCTTC.

A word on this clonotype: The junction differs from germline at one of its ends, possibly a read error. V and J are TRBV6-1 and TRBJ2-5, with 7 positions matching TRBD1. CDR3 length: 13 residues. Per the germline V gene, CDR1 is MNHNS and CDR2 is SASEGT. CDR3 sequence reads: CATHRQGQDTQYF. DNA for the CDR3: TGTGCCACCCACAGACAGGGCCAAGATACCCAGTACTTC.

This clonotype was seen more than once but under ten times. CDR3 amino acids: CASSVTSSQETQYF. The CDR3 nucleotides are TGTGCCAGCAGTGTGACTAGCAGCCAAGAGACCCAGTACTTC. The chain recombines TRBV2 with TRBJ2-5; 7 bases are a match to TRBD2. CDR1 SNHLY and CDR2 FYNNEI come from the germline V gene. The CDR3 has 14 amino acids. After removal of 4 bases from V and 1 base from J, the junction contained 3 bases not matched to a gene.

The chain joins TRBV10-3 to TRBJ2-7, with 10 bases lining up with TRBD1. This CDR3 comprises 16 residues. Germline assignment: CDR1 ENHRY and CDR2 SYGVKD. The trim removed 2 bases at V and 2 bases at J, leaving 6 bases unmatched. DNA for the CDR3: TGTGCCATCAGTGAGGGGGACAGGGGTCAGACCTACGAGCAGTACTTC. Translating gives CAISEGDRGQTYEQYF.

The chain links TRBV5-6 to TRBJ2-3, with 7 nucleotides matching TRBD1. Germline CDR1 reads SGHDT; CDR2 reads YYEEEE. The V and J ends lost 3 bases and 1 base, in that order; junction bases with no gene match: 8. CDR3 length equals 16 residues. The CDR3 here is CASSSIRDSRTDTQYF. CDR3 in DNA: TGTGCCAGCAGCTCAATCCGGGACAGCCGCACAGATACGCAGTATTTT.